These 2 T cell receptor beta chains came from one sample sequenced in a study of long-term antiretroviral therapy in people with HIV. Investigators performed immunoSEQ version v3.0 at survey level. Clones were read by immunoSEQ multiplex PCR, and TCRdb kept only the in-frame ones, dropping some. The table lists 15,000 to 20,000 clones, around 77% of them singletons. Sequenced material: unsorted PBMCs, taken less than 2.2 years before starting antiretroviral therapy. Source of these receptors: a man aged 25 to 40 with HIV.

The chain links TRBV11-3 to TRBJ2-3; 10 nucleotides match TRBD1. This CDR3 has 15 amino acids. Looked up from germline, CDR1 is SGHNT and CDR2 is YENEEA. J lost 5 bases, V lost 5 bases, and 7 bases had no gene match. For the CDR3, the DNA is TGTGCCAGCAGCCCACGACAGGGGGCTGGAGATACGCAGTATTTT. Protein sequence: CASSPRQGAGDTQYF.

J is TRBJ2-1 and V is TRBV11-1, with a tentative D call TRBD2 (6 bases). The CDR3 loop spans 16 amino acids. V dropped 4 bases and J dropped 4 bases, with 17 bases sitting between them. Looked up from germline, CDR1 is SGHAT and CDR2 is FQDESV (reference sequence). The CDR3 nucleotides read TGTGCCAGCAGCTCTTCGGGACTCACGCTATACAATGAGCAGTTCTTC. This encodes CASSSSGLTLYNEQFF.